This T cell receptor (beta chain) was observed in a study of cytomegalovirus exposure and HLA in healthy donors. A multiplex PCR was run with 60 Vbeta primers and 13 Jbeta primers. TCRdb keeps only in-frame clones here, not all; method: immunoSEQ multiplex PCR. The table lists some 180,000 clones, 80% of them singletons, with under 1.5% in the top ten. The CDR3 is 15 amino acids. Looked up from germline, CDR1 is MGHRA and CDR2 is YSYEKL. V was shortened by 0 bases and J by 1 base, with 10 bases between the two germline ends. Notes on this clone: The antigen remains unidentified.

Study results and caveats: TCR beta V- and J-gene trimming was later associated with a missense DCLRE1C variant. The productive fraction for most TCR beta V segments was about 87% or about 30% in an earlier analysis. TRBV6-2, TRBV6-3 and some other V segments were unresolvable in 87-base-pair reads.

The clonotype originates from a girl aged 10-17 years in good health and CMV-seropositive. Sequencing used PBMCs. The chain joins TRBV4-1 to TRBJ2-7; D gene ambiguous. The DNA for the CDR3 is TGCGCCAGCAGCCAAGACGACCCAGGATCCTACGAGCAGTACTTC. It encodes CASSQDDPGSYEQYF.